The 30 T cell receptor beta chains given below trace back to one sample, sequenced in a study of blood T cells in healthy people across ages. Sample-barcoded 5' priming and a J-beta primer mix drove a second PCR of about 6 to 12 cycles. Each CDR3 protein is one row after TCRdb ran MiXCR on the 5' RACE reads. Among about 1.6 million distinct CDR3 sequences, almost 35% were seen once, and the ten largest hold 11%. The specimen sequenced was blood. Source of these receptors: a woman aged 25-40 years in good health.

This clonotype occurred once. This chain joins TRBV20-1 and TRBJ1-5; 8 bases line up with TRBD1. The CDR3 loop spans 17 amino acids. Per germline, CDR1 DFQATT and CDR2 SNEGSKA (reference sequence). V shed 1 base, J shed 3 bases, and the junction held 11 bases outside the gene matches. As DNA, the CDR3 is TGCAGTGCTAGAGGTAACCGAGACAGGGGCCTCAATCAGCCCCAGCATTTT. Protein sequence: CSARGNRDRGLNQPQHF.

V and J are TRBV29-1 and TRBJ1-1; D ambiguous. From germline, CDR1 is SQVTM and CDR2 ANQGSEA. The length of the CDR3 is 14 residues. The V and J ends lost 6 bases and 0 bases respectively, with 14 bases between them. CDR3 sequence reads: CSVMGVALNTEAFF. Here the CDR3 DNA reads TGCAGCGTCATGGGCGTCGCGTTGAACACTGAAGCTTTCTTT.

The rearrangement links TRBV3-1 to TRBJ2-1; 10 bases match TRBD2. V was pared by 4 bases and J by 9 bases, with 9 bases of the junction left unmatched. The germline V gene has CDR1 LGHDT and CDR2 YNNKEL (reference sequence). The CDR3 spans 15 residues. In DNA form, the CDR3 reads TGTGCCAGCAGCCCAGCAGCGGGGGGGCGAAGTGAGCAGTTCTTC. Residues: CASSPAAGGRSEQFF.

As regards this clonotype: One junction end does not reproduce the germline sequence, and a read error may be involved. The chain has TRBV7-9 and TRBJ2-5, with D perhaps matching TRBD1 (5 bases). The DNA end lines up better with TRBJ2-7; the J call may be wrong. CDR1 is SEHNR and CDR2 is FQNEAQ in the germline V gene (reference sequence). The CDR3 totals 15 residues. Here the CDR3 reads CAGSPSSTGFVEQYF. The DNA for the CDR3 is TGTGCCGGCAGCCCTAGTTCCACAGGATTTGTCGAGCAGTACTTC.

The chain is built from TRBV28 and TRBJ1-2; TRBD1 matches 7 bases. The V segment lost 1 base and the J segment 5 bases; nucleotides outside the gene matches: 4. The CDR3 totals 14 residues. CDR1 MDHEN and CDR2 SYDVKM come from the germline V gene. DNA of the CDR3: TGTGCCAGCAGTTTATTACAGGGGAAGTATGGCTACACCTTC. It yields the protein CASSLLQGKYGYTF.

This clonotype was detected once. The chain links TRBV25-1 to TRBJ1-1, with D unresolved. In germline, CDR1 is MGHDK, CDR2 SYGVNS. This CDR3 region has 12 residues. The CDR3 DNA follows: TGTGCGACACACGCGGGAGGGACTGAAGCTTTCTTT. This sequence encodes CATHAGGTEAFF.

The V call is TRBV29-1, the J call TRBJ2-3; tentatively, D is TRBD1 (5 bases). This CDR3 region has 14 residues. Germline-derived CDR1 and CDR2 are SQVTM and ANQGSEA. Deletions cut 1 base from V and 2 bases from J, with 10 bases between. The CDR3 reads CSVEGRAFTDTQYF. The CDR3 DNA follows: TGCAGCGTTGAAGGCAGGGCTTTCACAGATACGCAGTATTTT.

The chain recombines TRBV9 with TRBJ2-3; a possible D gene is TRBD1 (6 bases). This CDR3 has 15 residues. The germline V gene encodes CDR1 SGDLS and CDR2 YYNGEE. Trimming pared 6 bases from V and 4 bases from J, leaving 18 bases between. Here the CDR3 DNA reads TGTGCCAGCACCGCCAGGGGATGGAGCGCAGATACGCAGTATTTT. The encoded protein is CASTARGWSADTQYF.

The chain joins TRBV7-2 to TRBJ2-3; TRBD1 aligns across 7 bases. The CDR3 sequence is 13 residues long. Germline V gene data show CDR1 as SGHTA and CDR2 as FQGNSA. V trimming: 4 bases; J trimming: 4 bases; junction bases outside the gene matches: 2. The CDR3 DNA reads TGTGCCAGCAGCTCGACAGGGCCAGATACGCAGTATTTT. Its protein product is CASSSTGPDTQYF.

Many counts were recorded for this clonotype. This chain connects TRBV20-1 to TRBJ2-1; D remains unclear. The CDR3 contains 13 residues. Germline values: CDR1 DFQATT, CDR2 SNEGSKA (reference sequence). CDR3 sequence reads: CSAQTPTYNEQFF. The CDR3 DNA follows: TGCAGCGCCCAGACTCCCACCTACAATGAGCAGTTCTTC.

The rearrangement uses TRBV7-2 and TRBJ2-7, with 7 positions matching TRBD1. CDR1 and CDR2 from the germline V gene are SGHTA and FQGNSA. Germline trimming cut 0 bases from V and 2 bases from J; bases unmatched to any gene: 4. This CDR3 has 15 amino acids. The CDR3 protein is CASSLAPTGTYEQYF. In DNA form, the CDR3 reads TGTGCCAGCAGCTTAGCCCCGACAGGGACCTACGAGCAGTACTTC.

This clonotype was seen more than once but under ten times. The genes are TRBV28 and TRBJ1-5; TRBD1 is a possible D gene (5 bases). Germline V gene sequence: CDR1 MDHEN, CDR2 SYDVKM. Trimming pared 2 bases from V and 7 bases from J, leaving 9 bases between. This CDR3 has 13 amino acids. CDR3 region: CASSLQGWQPQHF. Written as DNA, the CDR3 is TGTGCCAGCAGTTTACAGGGATGGCAGCCCCAGCATTTT.

This clonotype was observed a handful of times. The V gene is TRBV6-5, the J gene TRBJ2-7; 7 bases match TRBD1. The germline V gene encodes CDR1 MNHEY and CDR2 SVGAGI. This CDR3 spans 15 amino acids. V shed 2 bases and J 3 bases; nucleotides not matched to a gene: 7. CDR3 sequence (DNA): TGTGCCAGCAGTTACACAAGACAGGGTTACTACGAGCAGTACTTC. It is translated as CASSYTRQGYYEQYF.

This clonotype turned up a few times. This chain uses TRBV10-3 with TRBJ2-6; possible D gene TRBD2, 6 bases. V lost 3 bases to trimming and J lost 0 bases, with 9 bases between them. CDR1 and CDR2 from the germline V gene are ENHRY and SYGVKD. The CDR3 extends over 16 amino acids. The CDR3 DNA reads TGTGCCATCAGTGAAGGAGGGAGCTCTGGGGCCAACGTCCTGACTTTC. Protein: CAISEGGSSGANVLTF.

In its sample, this clonotype was seen many times. The chain carries TRBV5-1 and TRBJ2-4; 7 positions agree with TRBD1. Germline V gene lookup returns CDR1 SGHRS and CDR2 YFSETQ. With 4 bases clipped from V and 0 bases from J, the junction kept 7 bases outside the gene matches. This CDR3 is built from 16 residues. CDR3 nucleotides: TGCGCCAGCAGCACGGACAGGCTACTAGCCAAAAACATTCAGTACTTC. Amino acid sequence: CASSTDRLLAKNIQYF.

The table lists this clonotype with a few counts. The CDR3 sequence: CASSVFAGEGTDTQYF. The CDR3 DNA reads TGTGCCAGCAGCGTATTTGCGGGAGAGGGCACAGATACGCAGTATTTT. The chain has TRBV7-2 and TRBJ2-3; 7 bases map to TRBD2. The CDR3 spans 16 residues. J gave up 1 base and V 5 bases, and 9 bases lay outside the gene matches. From germline, CDR1 is SGHTA and CDR2 FQGNSA.

This clonotype was counted only a few times. The gene calls are TRBV20-1 and TRBJ2-7; D assignment may be TRBD1 or TRBD2 (6 bases each). Germline V gene data show CDR1 as DFQATT and CDR2 as SNEGSKA (reference sequence). V was trimmed by 5 bases and J by 0 bases, leaving 17 bases between them. This CDR3 has 15 residues. The CDR3 loop is CSAGVSPGASYEQYF. In nucleotides, the CDR3 is TGCAGTGCTGGAGTCTCCCCGGGGGCCTCCTACGAGCAGTACTTC.

The V call is TRBV29-1, the J call TRBJ2-1; D is ambiguous. The length of the CDR3 is 13 residues. CDR1 and CDR2 from the germline V gene are SQVTM and ANQGSEA. V gave up 8 bases and J gave up 2 bases, with 13 bases separating them. In nucleotides, the CDR3 is TGCAGCTTCCTCTCTGTCACCTACAATGAGCAGTTCTTC. It translates to CSFLSVTYNEQFF.

The J gene is TRBJ2-3, the V gene TRBV5-6; D is perhaps TRBD1 (7 bases). CDR1 is SGHDT and CDR2 is YYEEEE in the germline V gene. The CDR3 sequence is 16 residues long. V was cut by 0 bases and J by 2 bases, with 13 bases left in between. CDR3: CASSLDPGGYTDTQYF. The CDR3 bases are TGTGCCAGCAGCTTGGACCCAGGGGGGTACACAGATACGCAGTATTTT.

V and J are TRBV21-1 and TRBJ2-4; TRBD2 is taken as the D call from the table, unchecked against the DNA. TRBV21-1 is classified as a pseudogene. The CDR3 contains 16 residues. The CDR3 region is CASSKVELAGPDIQYF. The CDR3 region has the DNA TGTGCCAGCAGCAAAGTTGAACTAGCGGGGCCAGACATTCAGTACTTC.

A word on this clonotype: One end of the junction fails to match germline, which may point to a read error. The rearrangement uses TRBV10-3 and TRBJ2-3, with 12 positions matching TRBD1. CDR3 size: 16 residues. Germline-derived CDR1 and CDR2 are ENHRY and SYGVKD. DNA of the CDR3: TGTGCCTTCAGTGATCCGGGACAGGGGGCTACAGATACGCAGTATTTT. Its protein is CAFSDPGQGATDTQYF.

This clonotype was counted a few times. The chain employs TRBV10-1 and TRBJ2-3; 10 bases agree with TRBD1. After removal of 4 bases from V and 4 bases from J, the junction contained 11 bases not matched to a gene. Looked up from germline, CDR1 is WNHNN and CDR2 is SYGVQD (reference sequence). The CDR3 has 17 amino acids. The CDR3 nucleotides are TGCGCCAGCAGTGGCGCACAGGGACAGGGGATGGCAGATACGCAGTATTTT. Residues: CASSGAQGQGMADTQYF.

This clonotype was recorded a few times. The chain combines TRBV19 with TRBJ1-2, with 7 bases matching TRBD1. The V gene end was trimmed by 9 bases and the J gene end by 5 bases; junction bases not matched to a gene: 12. CDR1 LNHDA and CDR2 SQIVND come from the germline V gene (reference sequence). The CDR3 runs to 14 residues. The CDR3: CASKVGQEYYGYTF. The CDR3 DNA reads as TGTGCCAGCAAGGTTGGACAGGAATATTATGGCTACACCTTC. Complete variable domain (other parts from reference TRBV19 and TRBJ1-2): DGGITQSPKYLFRKEGQNVTLSCEQNLNHDAMYWYRQDPGQGLRLIYYSQIVNDFQKGDIAEGYSVSREKKESFPLTVTSAQKNPTAFYLCASKVGQEYYGYTFGSGTRLTVV.

This clonotype was seen a few times. The chain has TRBV10-3 and TRBJ2-1, with D maybe TRBD2 (5 bases). CDR3 size: 13 residues. V lost 7 bases, J lost 0 bases, and 7 bases lay in between. Looked up from germline, CDR1 is ENHRY and CDR2 is SYGVKD. The CDR3 bases are TGTGCCATCACCGGAGGCTCCTACAATGAGCAGTTCTTC. Amino acid sequence: CAITGGSYNEQFF.

This clonotype showed up many times. The CDR3 sequence: CASSHGDRGEQYF. CDR3 nucleotides: TGCGCCAGCAGCCATGGGGACAGGGGGGAGCAGTACTTC. The V and J genes are TRBV4-1 and TRBJ2-7; TRBD1 agrees at 11 bases. Trimming at V came to 3 bases and at J to 7 bases, leaving 2 bases not matched to a gene. CDR3 size: 13 residues. Germline values: CDR1 MGHRA, CDR2 YSYEKL.

This clonotype was counted only a few times. The V call is TRBV5-1, the J call TRBJ2-5; possibly TRBD1 for D (5 bases). Per germline, CDR1 SGHRS and CDR2 YFSETQ. V lost 0 bases and J 3 bases, leaving 12 bases between the germline ends. This CDR3 is 15 amino acids long. CDR3 region: CASSLAMQGKETQYF. For the CDR3, the DNA is TGCGCCAGCAGCTTGGCGATGCAGGGTAAAGAGACCCAGTACTTC.

This clonotype has a single count. The junction does not match germline at one end; this may be a read error. The chain uses TRBV5-1 and TRBJ2-1, with D tentatively TRBD2 (6 bases). This CDR3 comprises 14 residues. The germline gives CDR1 SGHRS, CDR2 YFSETQ. The CDR3 region is CPSSGSGTYNEQFF. The CDR3 DNA follows: TGCCCCAGCAGCGGGTCCGGGACCTACAATGAGCAGTTCTTC.

This clonotype was seen a few times. V is TRBV29-1 and J is TRBJ1-1; the match to TRBD1 covers 9 bases. Germline CDR1 SQVTM, CDR2 ANQGSEA. The ends lost 6 bases at V and 10 bases at J; junction bases unmatched: 9. The CDR3 has 12 amino acids. In DNA form, the CDR3 reads TGCAGCGTCAGGGGACAGGGCGAGGTAGCTTTCTTT. Residues: CSVRGQGEVAFF.

This clonotype came up a few times. The chain is built from TRBV4-1 and TRBJ2-7; 7 bases are shared with TRBD1. In germline, CDR1 is MGHRA, CDR2 YSYEKL. J lost 4 bases, V lost 4 bases, and 10 bases had no gene match. This CDR3 has 15 residues. The CDR3 coding sequence is TGCGCCAGCAGCCCAACAGGGGACGGACCTTACGAGCAGTACTTC. Translating it yields CASSPTGDGPYEQYF.

This clonotype appeared many times. The chain uses TRBV4-1 and TRBJ2-5; 10 nucleotides agree with TRBD1. J gave up 4 bases and V 4 bases, and 6 bases lay outside the gene matches. This CDR3 contains 15 residues. Germline V gene lookup returns CDR1 MGHRA and CDR2 YSYEKL. In DNA form, the CDR3 reads TGCGCCAGCAGCCTAAAGACAGGGGGCGGAGAGACCCAGTACTTC. This codes for CASSLKTGGGETQYF.